This TCR beta chain was sequenced for a study of T-cell reconstitution after alpha-beta-depleted transplantation in children. General observations from the study: T-cell counts and diversity at one year following transplant were attributed mainly to newly produced T cells. High day-60 TCRbeta diversity in some patients came from surviving recipient T cells and thymic progenitors.

The library targeted TCRbeta and was prepared with unique molecular identifiers. Each CDR3 protein is one row after TCRdb ran MiXCR on the PCR reads. The sample consists of about 350,000 distinct CDR3 sequences, 16% of them appearing once. As concerns this clonotype: What it binds is not known.

The germline gives CDR1 SGHRS, CDR2 YFSETQ. The V and J ends lost 3 bases and 4 bases respectively, with 13 bases between them. The CDR3 is 14 residues long. This chain links TRBV5-1 with TRBJ2-5; tentatively, D is TRBD2 (5 bases). This sequence was found in a male patient between 2 and 15 years old who had a stem cell transplant for acute lymphoblastic leukemia, so the T cells may come from the graft donor. Sequenced here: PBMCs, mostly from graft donor cells, sampled 360 days after TCRalphabeta/CD19-depleted stem cell transplant. This CDR3 reads CASSSRGLVETQYF. The CDR3 DNA reads as TGCGCCAGCAGCTCTAGAGGGCTGGTAGAGACCCAGTACTTC.